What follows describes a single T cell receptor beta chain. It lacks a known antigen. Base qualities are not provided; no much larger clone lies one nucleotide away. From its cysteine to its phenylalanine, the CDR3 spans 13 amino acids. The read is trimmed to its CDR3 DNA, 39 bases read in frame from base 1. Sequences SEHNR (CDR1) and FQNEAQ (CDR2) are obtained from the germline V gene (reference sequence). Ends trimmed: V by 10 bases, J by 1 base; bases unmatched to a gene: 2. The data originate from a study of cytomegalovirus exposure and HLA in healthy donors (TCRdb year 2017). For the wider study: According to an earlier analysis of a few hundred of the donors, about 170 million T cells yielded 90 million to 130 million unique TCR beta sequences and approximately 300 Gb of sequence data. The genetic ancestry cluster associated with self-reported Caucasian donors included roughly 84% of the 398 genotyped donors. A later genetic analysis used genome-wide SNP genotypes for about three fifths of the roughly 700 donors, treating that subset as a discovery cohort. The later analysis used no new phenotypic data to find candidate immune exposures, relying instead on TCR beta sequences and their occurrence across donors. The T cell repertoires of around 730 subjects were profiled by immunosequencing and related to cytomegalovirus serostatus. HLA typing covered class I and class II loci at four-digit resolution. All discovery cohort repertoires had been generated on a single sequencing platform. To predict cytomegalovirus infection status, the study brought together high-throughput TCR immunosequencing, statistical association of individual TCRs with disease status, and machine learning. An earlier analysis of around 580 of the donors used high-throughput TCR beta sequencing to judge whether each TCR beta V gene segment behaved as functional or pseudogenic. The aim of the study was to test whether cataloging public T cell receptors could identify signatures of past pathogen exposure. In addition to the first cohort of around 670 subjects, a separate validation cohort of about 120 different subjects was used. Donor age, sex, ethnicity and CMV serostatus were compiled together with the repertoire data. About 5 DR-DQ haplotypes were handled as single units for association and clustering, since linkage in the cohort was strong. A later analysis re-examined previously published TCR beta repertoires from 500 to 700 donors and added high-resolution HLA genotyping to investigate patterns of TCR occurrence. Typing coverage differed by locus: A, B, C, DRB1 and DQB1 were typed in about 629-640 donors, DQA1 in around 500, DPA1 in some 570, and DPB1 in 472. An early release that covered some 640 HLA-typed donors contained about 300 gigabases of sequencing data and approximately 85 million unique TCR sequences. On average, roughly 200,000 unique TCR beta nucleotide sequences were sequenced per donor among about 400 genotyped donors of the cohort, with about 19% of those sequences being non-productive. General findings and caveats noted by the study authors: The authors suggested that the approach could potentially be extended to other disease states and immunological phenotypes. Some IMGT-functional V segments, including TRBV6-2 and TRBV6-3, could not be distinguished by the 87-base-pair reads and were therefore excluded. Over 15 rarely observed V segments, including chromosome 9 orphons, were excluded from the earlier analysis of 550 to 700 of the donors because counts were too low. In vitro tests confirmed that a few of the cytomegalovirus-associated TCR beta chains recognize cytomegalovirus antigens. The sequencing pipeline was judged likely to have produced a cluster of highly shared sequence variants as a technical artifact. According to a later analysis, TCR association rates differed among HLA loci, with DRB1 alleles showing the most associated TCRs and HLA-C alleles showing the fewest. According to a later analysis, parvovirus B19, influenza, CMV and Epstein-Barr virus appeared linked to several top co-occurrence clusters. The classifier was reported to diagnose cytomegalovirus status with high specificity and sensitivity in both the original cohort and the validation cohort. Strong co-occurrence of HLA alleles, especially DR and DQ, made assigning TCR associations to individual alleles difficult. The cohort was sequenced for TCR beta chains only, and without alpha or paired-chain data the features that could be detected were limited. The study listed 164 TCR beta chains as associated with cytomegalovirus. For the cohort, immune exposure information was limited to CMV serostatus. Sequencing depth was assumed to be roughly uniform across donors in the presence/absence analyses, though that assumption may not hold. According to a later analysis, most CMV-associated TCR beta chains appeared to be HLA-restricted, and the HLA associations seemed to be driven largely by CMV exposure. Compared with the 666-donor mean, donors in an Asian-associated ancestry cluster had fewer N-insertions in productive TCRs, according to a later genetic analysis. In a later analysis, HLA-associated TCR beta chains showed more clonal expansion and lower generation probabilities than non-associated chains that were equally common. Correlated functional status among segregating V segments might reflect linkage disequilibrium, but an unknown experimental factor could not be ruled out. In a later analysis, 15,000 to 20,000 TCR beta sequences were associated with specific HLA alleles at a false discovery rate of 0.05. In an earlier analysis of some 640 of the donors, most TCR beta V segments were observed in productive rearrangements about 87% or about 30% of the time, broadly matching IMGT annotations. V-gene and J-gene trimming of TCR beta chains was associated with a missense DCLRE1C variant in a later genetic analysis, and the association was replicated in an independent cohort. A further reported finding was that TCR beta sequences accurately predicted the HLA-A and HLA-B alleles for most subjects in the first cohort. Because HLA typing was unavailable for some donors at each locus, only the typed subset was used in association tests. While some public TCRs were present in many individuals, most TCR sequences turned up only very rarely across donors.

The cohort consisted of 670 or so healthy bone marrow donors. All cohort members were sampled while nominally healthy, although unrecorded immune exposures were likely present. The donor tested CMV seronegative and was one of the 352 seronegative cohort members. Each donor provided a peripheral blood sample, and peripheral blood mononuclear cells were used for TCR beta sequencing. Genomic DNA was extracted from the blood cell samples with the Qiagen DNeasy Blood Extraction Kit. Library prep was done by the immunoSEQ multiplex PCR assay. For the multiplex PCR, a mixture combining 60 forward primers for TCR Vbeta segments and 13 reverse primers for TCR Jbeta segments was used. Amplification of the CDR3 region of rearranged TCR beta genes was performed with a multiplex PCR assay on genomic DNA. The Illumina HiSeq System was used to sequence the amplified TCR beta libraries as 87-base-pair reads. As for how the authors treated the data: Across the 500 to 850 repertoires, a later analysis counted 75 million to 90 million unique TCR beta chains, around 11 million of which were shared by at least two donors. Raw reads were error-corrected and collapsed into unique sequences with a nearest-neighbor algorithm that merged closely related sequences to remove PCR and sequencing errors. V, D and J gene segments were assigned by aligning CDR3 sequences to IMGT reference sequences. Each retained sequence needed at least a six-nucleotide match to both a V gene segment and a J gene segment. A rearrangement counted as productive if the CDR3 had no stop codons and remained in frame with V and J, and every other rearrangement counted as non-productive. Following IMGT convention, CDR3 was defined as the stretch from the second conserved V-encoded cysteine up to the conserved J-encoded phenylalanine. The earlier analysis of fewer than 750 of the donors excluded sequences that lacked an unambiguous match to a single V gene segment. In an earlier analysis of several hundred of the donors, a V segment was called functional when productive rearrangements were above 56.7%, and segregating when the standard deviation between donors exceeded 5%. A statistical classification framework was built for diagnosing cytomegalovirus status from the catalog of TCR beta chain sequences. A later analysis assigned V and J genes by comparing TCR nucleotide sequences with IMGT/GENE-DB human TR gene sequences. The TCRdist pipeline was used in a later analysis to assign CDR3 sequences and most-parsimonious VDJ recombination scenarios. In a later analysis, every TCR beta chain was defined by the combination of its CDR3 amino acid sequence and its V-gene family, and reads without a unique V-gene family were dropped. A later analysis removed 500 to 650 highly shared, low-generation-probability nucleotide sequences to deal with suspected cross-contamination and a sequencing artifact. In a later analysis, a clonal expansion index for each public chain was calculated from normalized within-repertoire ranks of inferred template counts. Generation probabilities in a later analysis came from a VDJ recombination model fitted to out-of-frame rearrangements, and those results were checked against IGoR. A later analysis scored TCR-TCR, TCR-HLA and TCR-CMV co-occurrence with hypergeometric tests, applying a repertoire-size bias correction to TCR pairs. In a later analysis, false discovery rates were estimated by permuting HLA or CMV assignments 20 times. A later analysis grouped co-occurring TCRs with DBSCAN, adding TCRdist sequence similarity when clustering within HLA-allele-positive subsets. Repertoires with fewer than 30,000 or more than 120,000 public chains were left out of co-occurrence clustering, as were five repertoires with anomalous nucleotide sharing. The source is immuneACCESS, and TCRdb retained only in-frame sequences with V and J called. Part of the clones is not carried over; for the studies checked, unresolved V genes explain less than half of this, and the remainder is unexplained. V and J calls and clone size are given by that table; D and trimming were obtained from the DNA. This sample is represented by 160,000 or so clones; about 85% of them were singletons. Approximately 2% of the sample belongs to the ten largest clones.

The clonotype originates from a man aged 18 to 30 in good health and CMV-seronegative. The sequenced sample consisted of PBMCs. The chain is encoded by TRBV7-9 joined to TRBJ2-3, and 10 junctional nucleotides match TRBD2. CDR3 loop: CANGLAGTDTQYF. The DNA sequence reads TGTGCCAACGGACTAGCGGGCACAGATACGCAGTATTTT.